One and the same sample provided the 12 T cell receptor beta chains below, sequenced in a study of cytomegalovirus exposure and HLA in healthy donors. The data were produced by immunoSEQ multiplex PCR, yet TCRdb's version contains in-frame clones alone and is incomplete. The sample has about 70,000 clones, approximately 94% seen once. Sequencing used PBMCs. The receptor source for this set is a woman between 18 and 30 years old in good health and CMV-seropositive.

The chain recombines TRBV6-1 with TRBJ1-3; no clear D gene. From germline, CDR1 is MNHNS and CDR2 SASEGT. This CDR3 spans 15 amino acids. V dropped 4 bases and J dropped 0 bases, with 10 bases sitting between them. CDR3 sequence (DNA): TGTGCCAGCAGTGGAGGGCCGAGCTCTGGAAACACCATATATTTT. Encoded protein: CASSGGPSSGNTIYF.

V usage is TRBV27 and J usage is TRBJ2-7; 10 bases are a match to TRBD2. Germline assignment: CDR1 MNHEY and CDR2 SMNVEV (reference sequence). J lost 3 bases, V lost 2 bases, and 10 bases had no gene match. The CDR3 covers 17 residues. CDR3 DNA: TGTGCCAGCAGTTTACGAGCGGGAGGGCCCCGGGTCTACGAGCAGTACTTC. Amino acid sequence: CASSLRAGGPRVYEQYF.

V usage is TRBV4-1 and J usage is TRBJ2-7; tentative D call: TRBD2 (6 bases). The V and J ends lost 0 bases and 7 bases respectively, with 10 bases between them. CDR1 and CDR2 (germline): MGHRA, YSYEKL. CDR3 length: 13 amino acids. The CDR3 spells CASSQDELAEQYF. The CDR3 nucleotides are TGCGCCAGCAGCCAAGACGAGCTAGCGGAGCAGTACTTC.

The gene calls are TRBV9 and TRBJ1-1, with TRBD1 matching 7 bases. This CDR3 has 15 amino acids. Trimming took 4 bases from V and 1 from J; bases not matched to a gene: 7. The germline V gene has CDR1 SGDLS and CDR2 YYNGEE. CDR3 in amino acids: CASSQGGQTNTEAFF. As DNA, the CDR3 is TGTGCCAGCAGCCAGGGGGGACAAACGAACACTGAAGCTTTCTTT.

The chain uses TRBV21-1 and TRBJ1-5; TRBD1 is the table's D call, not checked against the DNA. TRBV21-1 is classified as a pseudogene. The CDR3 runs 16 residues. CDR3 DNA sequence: TGTGCCAGCAGCGCCCAGACAGGGCCTAGCAATCAGCCCCAGCATTTT. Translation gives CASSAQTGPSNQPQHF.

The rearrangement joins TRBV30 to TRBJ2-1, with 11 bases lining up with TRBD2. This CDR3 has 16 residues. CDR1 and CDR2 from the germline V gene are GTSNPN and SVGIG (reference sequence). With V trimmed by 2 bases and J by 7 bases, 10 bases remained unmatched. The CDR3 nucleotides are TGTGCCTGGAGTATCGCGACTAGCGGGACCGAAAATGAGCAGTTCTTC. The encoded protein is CAWSIATSGTENEQFF.

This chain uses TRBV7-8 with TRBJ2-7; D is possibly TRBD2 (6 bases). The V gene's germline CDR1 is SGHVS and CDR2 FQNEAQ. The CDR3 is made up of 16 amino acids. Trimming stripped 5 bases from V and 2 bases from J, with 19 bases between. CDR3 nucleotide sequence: TGTGCCAGCAGCGCCGCGGGGAGTATACCTCCCTACGAGCAGTACTTC. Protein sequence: CASSAAGSIPPYEQYF.

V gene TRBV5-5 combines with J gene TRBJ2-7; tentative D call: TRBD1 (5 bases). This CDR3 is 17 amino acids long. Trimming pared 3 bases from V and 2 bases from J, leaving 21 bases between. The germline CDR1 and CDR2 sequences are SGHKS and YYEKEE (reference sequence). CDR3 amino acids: CASSWYPTGLLAYEQYF. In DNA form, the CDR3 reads TGTGCCAGCAGCTGGTACCCTACAGGATTACTCGCCTACGAGCAGTACTTC.

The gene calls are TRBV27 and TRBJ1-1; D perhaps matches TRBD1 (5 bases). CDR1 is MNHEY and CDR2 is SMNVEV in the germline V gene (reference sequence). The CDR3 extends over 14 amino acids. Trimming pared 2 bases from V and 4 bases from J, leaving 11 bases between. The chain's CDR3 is CASSLGRVGTEAFF. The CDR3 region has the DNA TGTGCCAGCAGTTTAGGCAGGGTGGGCACTGAAGCTTTCTTT.

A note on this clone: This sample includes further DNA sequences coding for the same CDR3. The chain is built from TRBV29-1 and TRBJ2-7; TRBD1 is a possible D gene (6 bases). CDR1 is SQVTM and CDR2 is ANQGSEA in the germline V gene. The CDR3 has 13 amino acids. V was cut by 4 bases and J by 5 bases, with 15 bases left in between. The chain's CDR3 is CSVAGRGEHEQYF. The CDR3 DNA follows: TGCAGCGTTGCGGGCAGGGGTGAACACGAGCAGTACTTC.

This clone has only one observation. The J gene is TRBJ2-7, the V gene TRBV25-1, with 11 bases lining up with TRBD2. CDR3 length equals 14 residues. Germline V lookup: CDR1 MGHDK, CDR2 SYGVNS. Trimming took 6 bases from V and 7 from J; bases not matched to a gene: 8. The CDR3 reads CASSILAGVGEQYF. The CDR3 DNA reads TGTGCCAGCAGCATACTAGCGGGAGTAGGTGAGCAGTACTTC.

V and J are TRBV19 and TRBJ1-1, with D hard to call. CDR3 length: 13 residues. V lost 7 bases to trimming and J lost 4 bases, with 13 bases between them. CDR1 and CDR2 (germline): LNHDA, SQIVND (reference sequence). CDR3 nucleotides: TGTGCCAGTAAAATAAGGGAGGGCACTGAAGCTTTCTTT. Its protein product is CASKIREGTEAFF.